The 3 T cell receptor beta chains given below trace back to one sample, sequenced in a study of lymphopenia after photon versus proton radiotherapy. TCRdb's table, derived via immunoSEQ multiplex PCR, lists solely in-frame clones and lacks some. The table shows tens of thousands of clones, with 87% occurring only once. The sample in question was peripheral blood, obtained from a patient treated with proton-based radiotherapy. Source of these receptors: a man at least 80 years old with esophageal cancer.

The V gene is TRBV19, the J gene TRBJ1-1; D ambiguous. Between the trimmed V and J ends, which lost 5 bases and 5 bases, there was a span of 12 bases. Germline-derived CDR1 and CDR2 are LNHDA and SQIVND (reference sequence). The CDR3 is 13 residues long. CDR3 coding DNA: TGTGCCAGTAGTCCACGGCTCGCTACTGAAGCTTTCTTT. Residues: CASSPRLATEAFF.

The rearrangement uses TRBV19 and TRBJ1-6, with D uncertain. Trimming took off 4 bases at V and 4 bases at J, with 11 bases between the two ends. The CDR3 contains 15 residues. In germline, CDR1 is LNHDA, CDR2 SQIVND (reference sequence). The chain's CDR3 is CASSSQDSYNSPLHF. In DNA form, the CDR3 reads TGTGCCAGTAGTAGCCAAGATAGTTATAATTCACCCCTCCACTTT.

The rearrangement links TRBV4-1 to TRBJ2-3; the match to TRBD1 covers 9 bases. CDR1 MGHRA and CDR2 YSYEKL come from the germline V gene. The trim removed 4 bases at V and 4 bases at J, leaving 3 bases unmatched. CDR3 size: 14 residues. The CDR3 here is CASSLGQGPDTQYF. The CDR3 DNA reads TGCGCCAGCAGCCTGGGACAGGGTCCAGATACGCAGTATTTT.